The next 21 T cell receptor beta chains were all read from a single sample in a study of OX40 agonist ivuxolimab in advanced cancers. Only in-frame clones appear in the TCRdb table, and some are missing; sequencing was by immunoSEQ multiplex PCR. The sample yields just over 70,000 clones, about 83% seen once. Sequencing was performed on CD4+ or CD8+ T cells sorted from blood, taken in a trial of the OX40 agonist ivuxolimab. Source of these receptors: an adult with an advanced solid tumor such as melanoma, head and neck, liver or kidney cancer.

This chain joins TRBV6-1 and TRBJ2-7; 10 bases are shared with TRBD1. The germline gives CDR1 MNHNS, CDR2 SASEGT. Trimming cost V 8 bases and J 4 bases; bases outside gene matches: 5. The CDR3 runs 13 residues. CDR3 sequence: CASRDRGIYEQYF. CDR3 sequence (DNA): TGTGCCAGCCGGGACAGGGGAATATACGAGCAGTACTTC.

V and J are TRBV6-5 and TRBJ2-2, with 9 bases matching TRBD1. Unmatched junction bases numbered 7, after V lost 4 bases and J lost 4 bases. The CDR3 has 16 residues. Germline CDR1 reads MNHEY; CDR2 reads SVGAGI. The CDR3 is CASSSPGQGSTGELFF. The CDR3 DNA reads TGTGCCAGCAGTTCCCCGGGACAGGGTAGCACCGGGGAGCTGTTTTTT.

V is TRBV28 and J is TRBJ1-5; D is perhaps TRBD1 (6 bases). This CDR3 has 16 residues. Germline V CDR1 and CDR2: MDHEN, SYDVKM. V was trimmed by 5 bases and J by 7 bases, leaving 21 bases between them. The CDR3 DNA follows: TGTGCCAGCAGTCAGGGTTCGGGGGCGCCCCGCCAGCCCCAGCATTTT. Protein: CASSQGSGAPRQPQHF. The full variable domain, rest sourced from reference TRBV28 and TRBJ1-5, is DVKVTQSSRYLVKRTGEKVFLECVQDMDHENMFWYRQDPGLGLRLIYFSYDVKMKEKGDIPEGYSVSREKKERFSLILESASTNQTSMYLCASSQGSGAPRQPQHFGDGTRLSIL.

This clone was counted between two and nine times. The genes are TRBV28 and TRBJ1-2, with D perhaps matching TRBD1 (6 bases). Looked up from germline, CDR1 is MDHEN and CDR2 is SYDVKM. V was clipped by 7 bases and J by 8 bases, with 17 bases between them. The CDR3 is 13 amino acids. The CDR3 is CASTPGGAQGYTF. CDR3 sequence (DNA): TGTGCCAGCACCCCCGGGGGGGCGCAAGGCTACACCTTC.

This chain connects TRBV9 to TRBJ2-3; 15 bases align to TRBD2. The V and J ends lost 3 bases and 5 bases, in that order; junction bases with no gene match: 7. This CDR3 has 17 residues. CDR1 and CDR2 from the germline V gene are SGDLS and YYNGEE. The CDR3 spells CASSAGLAGGQGDTQYF. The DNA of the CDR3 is TGTGCCAGCAGCGCCGGACTAGCGGGGGGGCAAGGAGATACGCAGTATTTT.

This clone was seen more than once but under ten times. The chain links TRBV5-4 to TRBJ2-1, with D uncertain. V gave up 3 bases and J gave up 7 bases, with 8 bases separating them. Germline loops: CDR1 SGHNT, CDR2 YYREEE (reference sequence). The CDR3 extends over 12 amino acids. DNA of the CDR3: TGTGCCAGCAGCTCGAGTGGGAATGAGCAGTTCTTC. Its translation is CASSSSGNEQFF.

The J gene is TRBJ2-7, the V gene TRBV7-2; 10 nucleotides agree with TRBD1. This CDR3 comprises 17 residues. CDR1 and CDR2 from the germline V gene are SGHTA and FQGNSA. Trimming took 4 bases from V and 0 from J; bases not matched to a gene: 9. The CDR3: CASSSGGRTGGSYEQYF. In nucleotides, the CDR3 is TGTGCCAGCAGCTCTGGAGGTCGGACAGGGGGCTCCTACGAGCAGTACTTC.

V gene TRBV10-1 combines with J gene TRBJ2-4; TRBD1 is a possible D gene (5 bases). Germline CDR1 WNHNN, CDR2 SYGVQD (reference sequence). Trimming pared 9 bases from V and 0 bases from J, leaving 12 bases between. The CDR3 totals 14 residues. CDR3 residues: CARTDCLAKNIQYF. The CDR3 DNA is TGCGCCAGGACAGATTGCCTAGCCAAAAACATTCAGTACTTC.

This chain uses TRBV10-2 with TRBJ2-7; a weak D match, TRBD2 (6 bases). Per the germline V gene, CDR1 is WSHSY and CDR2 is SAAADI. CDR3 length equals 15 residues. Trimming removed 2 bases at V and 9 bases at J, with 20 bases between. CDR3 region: CASSEVPPGKEGQYF. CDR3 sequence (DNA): TGCGCCAGCAGTGAGGTCCCCCCGGGGAAGGAGGGGCAGTACTTC.

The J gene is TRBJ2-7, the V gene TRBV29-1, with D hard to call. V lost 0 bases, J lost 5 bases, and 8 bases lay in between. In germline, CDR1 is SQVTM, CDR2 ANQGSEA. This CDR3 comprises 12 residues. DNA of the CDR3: TGCAGCGTTGAAGATCTCACGGACGAGCAGTACTTC. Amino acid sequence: CSVEDLTDEQYF.

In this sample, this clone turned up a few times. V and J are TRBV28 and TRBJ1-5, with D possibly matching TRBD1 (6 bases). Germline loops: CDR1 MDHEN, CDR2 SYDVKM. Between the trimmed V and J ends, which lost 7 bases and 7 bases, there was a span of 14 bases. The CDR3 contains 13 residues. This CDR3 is CASIKQGRQPQHF. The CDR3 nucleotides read TGTGCCAGCATTAAACAGGGTCGGCAGCCCCAGCATTTT.

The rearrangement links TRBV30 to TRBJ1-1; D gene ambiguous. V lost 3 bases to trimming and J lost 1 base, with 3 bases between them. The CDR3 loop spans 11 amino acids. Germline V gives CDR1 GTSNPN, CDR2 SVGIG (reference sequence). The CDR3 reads CAWRENTEAFF. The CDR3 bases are TGTGCCTGGAGAGAGAACACTGAAGCTTTCTTT.

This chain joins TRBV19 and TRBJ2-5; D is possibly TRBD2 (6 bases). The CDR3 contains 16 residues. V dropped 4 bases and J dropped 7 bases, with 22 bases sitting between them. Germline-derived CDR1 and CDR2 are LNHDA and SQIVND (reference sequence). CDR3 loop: CASSTAWGEKIWTQYF. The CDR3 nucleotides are TGTGCCAGTAGTACCGCCTGGGGGGAGAAGATATGGACCCAGTACTTC. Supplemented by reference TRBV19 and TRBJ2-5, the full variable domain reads DGGITQSPKYLFRKEGQNVTLSCEQNLNHDAMYWYRQDPGQGLRLIYYSQIVNDFQKGDIAEGYSVSREKKESFPLTVTSAQKNPTAFYLCASSTAWGEKIWTQYFGPGTRLLVL.

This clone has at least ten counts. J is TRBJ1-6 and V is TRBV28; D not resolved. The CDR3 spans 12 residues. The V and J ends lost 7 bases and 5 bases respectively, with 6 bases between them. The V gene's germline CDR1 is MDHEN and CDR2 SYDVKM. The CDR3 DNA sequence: TGTGCCAGCAACGCGAATAATTCACCCCTCCACTTT. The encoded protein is CASNANNSPLHF.

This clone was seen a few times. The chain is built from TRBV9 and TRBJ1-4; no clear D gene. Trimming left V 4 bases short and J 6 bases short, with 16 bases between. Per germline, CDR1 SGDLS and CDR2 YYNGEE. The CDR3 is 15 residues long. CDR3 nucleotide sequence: TGTGCCAGCAGCCACCGAGTCGGGGTCCATGAAAAACTGTTTTTT. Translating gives CASSHRVGVHEKLFF. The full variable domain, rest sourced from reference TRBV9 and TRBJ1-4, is DSGVTQTPKHLITATGQRVTLRCSPRSGDLSVYWYQQSLDQGLQFLIQYYNGEERAKGNILERFSAQQFPDLHSELNLSSLELGDSALYFCASSHRVGVHEKLFFGSGTQLSVL.

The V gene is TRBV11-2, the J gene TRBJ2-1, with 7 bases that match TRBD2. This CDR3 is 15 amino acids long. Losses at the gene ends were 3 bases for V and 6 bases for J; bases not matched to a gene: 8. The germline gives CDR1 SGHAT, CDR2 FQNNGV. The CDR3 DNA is TGTGCCAGCAGCTTTACGGCGGGAGAGACCAATGAGCAGTTCTTC. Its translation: CASSFTAGETNEQFF.

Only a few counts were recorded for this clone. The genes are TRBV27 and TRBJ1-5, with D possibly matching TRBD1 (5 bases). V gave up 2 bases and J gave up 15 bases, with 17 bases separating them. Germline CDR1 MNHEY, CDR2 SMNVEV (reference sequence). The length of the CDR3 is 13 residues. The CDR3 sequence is CASSLISGTALHF. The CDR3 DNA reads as TGTGCCAGCAGTTTAATTTCCGGGACGGCCTTGCATTTT.

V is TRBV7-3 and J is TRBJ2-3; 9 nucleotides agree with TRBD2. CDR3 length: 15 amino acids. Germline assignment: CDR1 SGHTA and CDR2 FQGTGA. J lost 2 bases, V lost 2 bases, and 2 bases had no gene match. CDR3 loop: CASSLAGGITDTQYF. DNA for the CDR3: TGTGCCAGCAGCTTAGCGGGAGGGATCACAGATACGCAGTATTTT. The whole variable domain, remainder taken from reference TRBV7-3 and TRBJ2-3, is GAGVSQTPSNKVTEKGKYVELRCDPISGHTALYWYRQSLGQGPEFLIYFQGTGAADDSGLPNDRFFAVRPEGSVSTLKIQRTERGDSAVYLCASSLAGGITDTQYFGPGTRLTVL.

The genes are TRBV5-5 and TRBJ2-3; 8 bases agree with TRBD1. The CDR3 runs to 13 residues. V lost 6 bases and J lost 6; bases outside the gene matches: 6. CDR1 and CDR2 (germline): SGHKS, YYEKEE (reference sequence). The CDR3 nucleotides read TGTGCCAGCACCCTCAGACAGGGGGATACGCAGTATTTT. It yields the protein CASTLRQGDTQYF.

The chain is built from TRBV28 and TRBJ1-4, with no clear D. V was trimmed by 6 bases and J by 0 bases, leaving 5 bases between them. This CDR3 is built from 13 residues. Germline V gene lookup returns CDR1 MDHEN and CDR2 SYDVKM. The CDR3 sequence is CASRVATNEKLFF. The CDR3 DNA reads TGTGCCAGCAGGGTCGCAACTAATGAAAAACTGTTTTTT.

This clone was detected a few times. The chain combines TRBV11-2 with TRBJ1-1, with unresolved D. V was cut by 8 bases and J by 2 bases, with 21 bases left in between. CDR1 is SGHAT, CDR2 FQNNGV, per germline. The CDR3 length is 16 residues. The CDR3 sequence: CASEQKGFGINTEAFF. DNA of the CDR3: TGTGCCAGCGAGCAGAAGGGTTTCGGTATTAACACTGAAGCTTTCTTT.